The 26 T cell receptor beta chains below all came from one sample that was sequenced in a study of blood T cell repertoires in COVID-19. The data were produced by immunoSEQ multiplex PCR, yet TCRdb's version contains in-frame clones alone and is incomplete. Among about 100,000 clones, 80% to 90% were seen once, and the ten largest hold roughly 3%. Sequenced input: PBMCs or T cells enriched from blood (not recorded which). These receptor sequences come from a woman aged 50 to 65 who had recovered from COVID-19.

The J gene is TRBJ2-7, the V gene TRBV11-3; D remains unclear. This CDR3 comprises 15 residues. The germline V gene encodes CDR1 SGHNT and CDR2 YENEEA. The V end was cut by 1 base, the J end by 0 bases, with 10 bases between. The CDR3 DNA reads TGTGCCAGCAGCTTAGGAGGAGCCCTCTCCTACGAGCAGTACTTC. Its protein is CASSLGGALSYEQYF. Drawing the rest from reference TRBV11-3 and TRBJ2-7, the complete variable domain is EAGVVQSPRYKIIEKKQPVAFWCNPISGHNTLYWYLQNLGQGPELLIRYENEEAVDDSQLPKDRFSAERLKGVDSTLKIQPAELGDSAVYLCASSLGGALSYEQYFGPGTRLTVT.

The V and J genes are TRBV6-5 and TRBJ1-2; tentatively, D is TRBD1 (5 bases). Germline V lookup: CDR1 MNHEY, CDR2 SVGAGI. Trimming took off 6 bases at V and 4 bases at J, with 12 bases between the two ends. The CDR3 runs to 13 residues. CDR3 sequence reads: CASSPQGGYGYTF. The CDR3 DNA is TGTGCCAGCAGCCCCCAGGGAGGCTATGGCTACACCTTC.

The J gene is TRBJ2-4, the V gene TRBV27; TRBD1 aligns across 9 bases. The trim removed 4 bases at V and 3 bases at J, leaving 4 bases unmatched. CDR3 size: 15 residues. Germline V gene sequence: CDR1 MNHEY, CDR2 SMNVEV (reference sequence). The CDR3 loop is CASSSTGGGKNIQYF. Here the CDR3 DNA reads TGTGCCAGCAGTTCGACAGGGGGAGGCAAAAACATTCAGTACTTC.

This CDR3 reads CASSHPGGIINEKLFF. DNA for the CDR3: TGTGCCAGCAGCCACCCGGGGGGGATTATTAATGAAAAACTGTTTTTT. The chain combines TRBV3-1 (or the pseudogene TRBV3-2) with TRBJ1-4; tentative D call: TRBD1 (5 bases). CDR1 is LGHDT, CDR2 YNNKEL, per germline (reference sequence). The CDR3 runs to 16 residues. The V end lost 3 bases, the J end lost 4 bases, and 15 bases lay between the germline ends.

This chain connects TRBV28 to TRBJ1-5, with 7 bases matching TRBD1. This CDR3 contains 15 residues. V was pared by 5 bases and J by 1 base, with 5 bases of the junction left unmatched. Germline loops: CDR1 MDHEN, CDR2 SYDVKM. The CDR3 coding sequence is TGTGCCAGCAGTCGTAGGGGGCTGAGCAATCAGCCCCAGCATTTT. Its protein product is CASSRRGLSNQPQHF. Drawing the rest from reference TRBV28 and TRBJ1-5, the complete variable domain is DVKVTQSSRYLVKRTGEKVFLECVQDMDHENMFWYRQDPGLGLRLIYFSYDVKMKEKGDIPEGYSVSREKKERFSLILESASTNQTSMYLCASSRRGLSNQPQHFGDGTRLSIL.

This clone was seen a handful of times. The CDR3 bases are TGTGCCTGGAACCCAGGGTCTGGGGCCAACGTCCTGACTTTC. This codes for CAWNPGSGANVLTF. The J gene is TRBJ2-6, the V gene TRBV30, with D possibly matching TRBD1 (5 bases). V gave up 4 bases and J gave up 1 base, with 8 bases separating them. The CDR3 runs 14 residues. Germline V CDR1 and CDR2: GTSNPN, SVGIG (reference sequence).

The CDR3 loop reads CASSLLTSGRGNEQFF. As DNA, the CDR3 is TGTGCCAGTAGTCTCTTGACTAGCGGGAGGGGTAATGAGCAGTTCTTC. V and J are TRBV19 and TRBJ2-1; TRBD2 agrees at 14 bases. Germline CDR1 reads LNHDA; CDR2 reads SQIVND (reference sequence). V was pared by 5 bases and J by 7 bases, with 7 bases of the junction left unmatched. The CDR3 loop spans 16 amino acids. The full variable domain, completed using reference TRBV19 and TRBJ2-1, is DGGITQSPKYLFRKEGQNVTLSCEQNLNHDAMYWYRQDPGQGLRLIYYSQIVNDFQKGDIAEGYSVSREKKESFPLTVTSAQKNPTAFYLCASSLLTSGRGNEQFFGPGTRLTVL.

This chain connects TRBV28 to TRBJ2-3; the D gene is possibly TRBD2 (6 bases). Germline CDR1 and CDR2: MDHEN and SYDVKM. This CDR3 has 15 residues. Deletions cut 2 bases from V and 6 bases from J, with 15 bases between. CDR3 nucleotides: TGTGCCAGCAGTTTAGGGGGACTGGGGGAGGATACGCAGTATTTT. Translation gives CASSLGGLGEDTQYF.

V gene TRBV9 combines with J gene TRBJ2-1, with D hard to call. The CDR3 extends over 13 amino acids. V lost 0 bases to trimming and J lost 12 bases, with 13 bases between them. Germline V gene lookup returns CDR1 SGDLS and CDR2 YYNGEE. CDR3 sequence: CASSVAPLVGQFF. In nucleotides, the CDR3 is TGTGCCAGCAGCGTAGCTCCCCTTGTCGGGCAGTTCTTC. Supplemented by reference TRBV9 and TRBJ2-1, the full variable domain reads DSGVTQTPKHLITATGQRVTLRCSPRSGDLSVYWYQQSLDQGLQFLIQYYNGEERAKGNILERFSAQQFPDLHSELNLSSLELGDSALYFCASSVAPLVGQFFGPGTRLTVL.

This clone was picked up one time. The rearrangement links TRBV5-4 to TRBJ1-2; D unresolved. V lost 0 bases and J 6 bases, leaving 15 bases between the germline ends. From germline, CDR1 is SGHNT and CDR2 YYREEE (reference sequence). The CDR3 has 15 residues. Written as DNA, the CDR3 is TGTGCCAGCAGCTTGGATGAATCTCAGTTTAATGGCTACACCTTC. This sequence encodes CASSLDESQFNGYTF.

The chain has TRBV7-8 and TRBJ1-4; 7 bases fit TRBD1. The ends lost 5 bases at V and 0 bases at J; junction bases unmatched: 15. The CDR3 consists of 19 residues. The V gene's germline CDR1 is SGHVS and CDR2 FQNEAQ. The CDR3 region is CASSARPAGGSATNEKLFF. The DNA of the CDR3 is TGTGCCAGCAGCGCCCGGCCGGCAGGGGGAAGTGCAACTAATGAAAAACTGTTTTTT.

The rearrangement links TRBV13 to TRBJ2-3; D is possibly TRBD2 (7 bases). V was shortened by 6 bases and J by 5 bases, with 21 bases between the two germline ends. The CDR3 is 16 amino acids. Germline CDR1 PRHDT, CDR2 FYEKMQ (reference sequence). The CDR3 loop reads CASSRRSGGAIDTQYF. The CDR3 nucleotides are TGTGCCAGCAGTCGCCGGAGTGGGGGGGCCATAGATACGCAGTATTTT.

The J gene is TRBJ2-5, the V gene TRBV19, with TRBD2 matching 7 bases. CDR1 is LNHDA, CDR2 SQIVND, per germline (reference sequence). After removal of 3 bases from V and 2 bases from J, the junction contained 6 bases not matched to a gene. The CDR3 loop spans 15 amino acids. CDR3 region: CASSINKAGQETQYF. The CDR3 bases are TGTGCCAGTAGTATTAATAAAGCGGGGCAAGAGACCCAGTACTTC. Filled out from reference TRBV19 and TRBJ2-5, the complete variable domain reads DGGITQSPKYLFRKEGQNVTLSCEQNLNHDAMYWYRQDPGQGLRLIYYSQIVNDFQKGDIAEGYSVSREKKESFPLTVTSAQKNPTAFYLCASSINKAGQETQYFGPGTRLLVL.

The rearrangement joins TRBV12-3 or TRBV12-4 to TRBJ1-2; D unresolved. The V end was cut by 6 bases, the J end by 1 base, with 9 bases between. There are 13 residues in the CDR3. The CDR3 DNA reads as TGTGCCAGCAGCCCTAACAGTAACTATGGCTACACCTTC. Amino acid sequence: CASSPNSNYGYTF.

Here the CDR3 DNA reads TGTGCCAGCAGCGTGCCGACAGGCAATCAGCCCCAGCATTTT. Encoded protein: CASSVPTGNQPQHF. The rearrangement joins TRBV5-4 to TRBJ1-5; D may be TRBD1 (5 bases). Germline CDR1 is SGHNT and CDR2 is YYREEE (reference sequence). The CDR3 runs 14 residues. Trimming took 4 bases from V and 2 from J, leaving 10 bases between them.

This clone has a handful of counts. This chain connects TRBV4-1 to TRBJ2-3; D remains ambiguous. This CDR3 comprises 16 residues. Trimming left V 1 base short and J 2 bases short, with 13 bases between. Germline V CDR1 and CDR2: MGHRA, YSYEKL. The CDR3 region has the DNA TGCGCCAGCAGCCAAGTCAACTTGGTCGCCACAGATACGCAGTATTTT. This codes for CASSQVNLVATDTQYF.

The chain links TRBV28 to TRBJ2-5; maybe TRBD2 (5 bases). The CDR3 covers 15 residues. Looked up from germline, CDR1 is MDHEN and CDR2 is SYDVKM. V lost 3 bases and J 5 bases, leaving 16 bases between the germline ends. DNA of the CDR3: TGTGCCAGCAGTTTGTCAGGCGGGCGACGGGAGACCCAGTACTTC. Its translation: CASSLSGGRRETQYF.

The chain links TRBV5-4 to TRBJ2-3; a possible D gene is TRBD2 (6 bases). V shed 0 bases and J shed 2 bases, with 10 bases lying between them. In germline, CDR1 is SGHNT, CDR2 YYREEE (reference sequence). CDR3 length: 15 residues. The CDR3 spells CASSLAGGPTDTQYF. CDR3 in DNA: TGTGCCAGCAGCTTGGCCGGGGGACCCACAGATACGCAGTATTTT. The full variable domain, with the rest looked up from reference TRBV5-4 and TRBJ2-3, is ETGVTQSPTHLIKTRGQQVTLRCSSQSGHNTVSWYQQALGQGPQFIFQYYREEENGRGNFPPRFSGLQFPNYSSELNVNALELDDSALYLCASSLAGGPTDTQYFGPGTRLTVL.

The CDR3 sequence: CASSTWDRGYEQYF. The DNA of the CDR3 is TGTGCCAGTAGTACCTGGGACAGAGGCTACGAGCAGTACTTC. The chain employs TRBV19 and TRBJ2-7; 7 bases align to TRBD1. Germline trimming cut 4 bases from V and 3 bases from J; bases unmatched to any gene: 6. The CDR3 is 14 amino acids. CDR1 LNHDA and CDR2 SQIVND come from the germline V gene (reference sequence).

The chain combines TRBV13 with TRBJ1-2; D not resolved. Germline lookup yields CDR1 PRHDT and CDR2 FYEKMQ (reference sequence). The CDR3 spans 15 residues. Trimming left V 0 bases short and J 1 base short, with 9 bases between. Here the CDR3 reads CASSLGGGGNYGYTF. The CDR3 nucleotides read TGTGCCAGCAGCTTAGGGGGCGGAGGTAACTATGGCTACACCTTC.

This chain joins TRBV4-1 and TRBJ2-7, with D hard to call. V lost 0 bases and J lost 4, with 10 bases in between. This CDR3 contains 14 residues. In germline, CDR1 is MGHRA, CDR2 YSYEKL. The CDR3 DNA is TGCGCCAGCAGCCAAGAAAGAGGAGTTTACGAGCAGTACTTC. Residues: CASSQERGVYEQYF.

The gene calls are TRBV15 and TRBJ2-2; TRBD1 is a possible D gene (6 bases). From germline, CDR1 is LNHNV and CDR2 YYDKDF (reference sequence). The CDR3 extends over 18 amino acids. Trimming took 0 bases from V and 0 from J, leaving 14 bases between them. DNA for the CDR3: TGTGCCACCAGCAGAGATTTCAGGGGACGGCCGAACACCGGGGAGCTGTTTTTT. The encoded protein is CATSRDFRGRPNTGELFF. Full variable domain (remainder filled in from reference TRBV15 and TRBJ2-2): DAMVIQNPRYQVTQFGKPVTLSCSQTLNHNVMYWYQQKSSQAPKLLFHYYDKDFNNEADTPDNFQSRRPNTSFCFLDIRSPGLGDTAMYLCATSRDFRGRPNTGELFFGEGSRLTVL.

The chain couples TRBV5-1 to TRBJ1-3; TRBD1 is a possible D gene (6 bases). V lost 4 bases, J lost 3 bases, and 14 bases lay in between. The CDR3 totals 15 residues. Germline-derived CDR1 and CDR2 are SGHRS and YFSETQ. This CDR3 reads CASSLPQGSGNTIYF. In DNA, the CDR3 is TGCGCCAGCAGCCTTCCCCAGGGGAGTGGAAACACCATATATTTT.

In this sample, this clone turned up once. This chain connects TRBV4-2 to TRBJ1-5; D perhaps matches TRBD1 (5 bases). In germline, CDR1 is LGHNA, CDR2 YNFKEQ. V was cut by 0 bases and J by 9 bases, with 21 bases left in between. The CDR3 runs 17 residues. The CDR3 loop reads CASSQEFDSQGTRPQHF. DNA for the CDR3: TGTGCCAGCAGCCAAGAATTTGACTCCCAGGGAACGAGGCCCCAGCATTTT.

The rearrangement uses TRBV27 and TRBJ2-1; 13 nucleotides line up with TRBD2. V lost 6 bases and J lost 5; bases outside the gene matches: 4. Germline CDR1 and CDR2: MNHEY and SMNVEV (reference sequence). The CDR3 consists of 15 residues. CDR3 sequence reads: CASSTGTSGNNEQFF. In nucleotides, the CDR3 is TGTGCCAGCAGCACCGGGACTAGCGGGAACAATGAGCAGTTCTTC.

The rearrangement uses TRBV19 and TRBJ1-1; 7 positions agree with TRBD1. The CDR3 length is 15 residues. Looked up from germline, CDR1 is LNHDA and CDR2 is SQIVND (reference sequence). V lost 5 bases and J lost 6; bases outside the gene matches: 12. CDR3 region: CASSPRQGGSAEAFF. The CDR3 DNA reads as TGTGCCAGTAGTCCTCGACAGGGCGGTTCTGCTGAAGCTTTCTTT.